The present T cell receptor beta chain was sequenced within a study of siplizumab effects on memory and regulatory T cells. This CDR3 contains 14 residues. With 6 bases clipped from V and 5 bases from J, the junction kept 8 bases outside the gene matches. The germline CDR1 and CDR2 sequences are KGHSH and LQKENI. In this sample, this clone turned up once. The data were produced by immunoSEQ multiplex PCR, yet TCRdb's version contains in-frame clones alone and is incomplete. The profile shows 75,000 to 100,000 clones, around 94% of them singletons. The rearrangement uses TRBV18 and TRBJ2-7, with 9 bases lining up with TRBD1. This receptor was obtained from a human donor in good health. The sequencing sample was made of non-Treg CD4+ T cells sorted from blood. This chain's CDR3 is CASSPRDRDHEQYF. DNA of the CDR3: TGTGCCAGCTCTCCCCGGGACAGGGACCACGAGCAGTACTTC.